This T cell receptor beta chain was sequenced in a study of Graves' ophthalmopathy and Graves' hyperthyroidism. This clonotype was counted at least ten times. The antigen remains undetermined. Trimming took 5 bases from V and 4 from J, leaving 15 bases between them. This CDR3 comprises 14 residues. Per germline, CDR1 MNHEY and CDR2 SVGEGT. Study observations and caveats: Cross-validated, the 13-signature model showed 87.88%/81.08% sensitivity/specificity, and 80%/75% in the test set.

Transcripts of RNA were the source for amplifying TCR beta CDR3 regions. HTBI-primed RT-PCR formed the first round, and a multiplex PCR formed the second. TCRdb re-called the multiplex PCR reads with MiXCR, one entry per CDR3 protein. The sample shows a few hundred thousand distinct CDR3 sequences, 17% of them seen only once. Hyperthyroidism qualified as stable when ophthalmopathy did not develop within 18 months of follow-up. The hyperthyroidism patients, aged 18 to 65, had been newly diagnosed, with under 2 months' duration. Uncontrolled infections, pregnancy, lactation or other autoimmune diseases led to patient exclusion.

Sequenced material: peripheral blood. The rearrangement joins TRBV6-2 or TRBV6-3 to TRBJ2-7; D is unresolved. The clonotype comes from an adult woman with stable Graves' hyperthyroidism. CDR3 sequence reads: CASSPSADGYEQYF. CDR3 coding DNA: TGTGCCAGCAGTCCATCCGCGGACGGGTACGAGCAGTACTTC.